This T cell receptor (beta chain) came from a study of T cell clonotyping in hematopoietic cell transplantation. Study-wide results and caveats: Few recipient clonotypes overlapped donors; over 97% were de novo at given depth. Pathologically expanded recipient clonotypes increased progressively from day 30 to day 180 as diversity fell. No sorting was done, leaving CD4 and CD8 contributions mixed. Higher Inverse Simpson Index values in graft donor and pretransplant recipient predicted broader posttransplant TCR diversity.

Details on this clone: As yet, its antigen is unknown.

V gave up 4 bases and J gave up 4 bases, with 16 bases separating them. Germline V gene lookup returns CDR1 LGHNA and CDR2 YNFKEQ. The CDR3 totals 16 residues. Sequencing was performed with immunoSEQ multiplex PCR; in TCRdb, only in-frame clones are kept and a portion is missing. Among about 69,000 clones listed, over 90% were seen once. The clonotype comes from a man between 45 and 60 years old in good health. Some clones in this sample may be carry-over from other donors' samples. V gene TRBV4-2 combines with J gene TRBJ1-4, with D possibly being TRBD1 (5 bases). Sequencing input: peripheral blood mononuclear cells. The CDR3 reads CASSRGQDTFNEKLFF. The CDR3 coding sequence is TGTGCCAGCAGCCGAGGACAAGATACTTTTAATGAAAAACTGTTTTTT.